The 27 T cell receptor beta chains given below trace back to one sample, sequenced in a study of cytomegalovirus exposure and HLA in healthy donors. Use of 60 Vbeta and 13 Jbeta primers characterized the PCR. Libraries were prepared by immunoSEQ multiplex PCR; TCRdb keeps only in-frame clonotypes and omits some of them. The profile covers about 150,000 clones, with 84% appearing a single time and 1.5% to 2% taken by the ten largest. Specimen: PBMCs. The receptors come from a man between 18 and 35 years old in good health and CMV-seronegative.

The chain has TRBV5-6 and TRBJ2-3, with a possible D match to TRBD1 (6 bases). V was clipped by 2 bases and J by 0 bases, with 13 bases between them. Germline V gene data show CDR1 as SGHDT and CDR2 as YYEEEE. This CDR3 region has 16 residues. CDR3 loop: CASSFEGHGSTDTQYF. The CDR3 region has the DNA TGTGCCAGCAGCTTTGAGGGACACGGTAGCACAGATACGCAGTATTTT.

The chain couples TRBV5-5 to TRBJ2-3, with D maybe TRBD2 (5 bases). The CDR3 length is 14 residues. The V end lost 6 bases, the J end lost 5 bases, and 16 bases lay between the germline ends. Germline CDR1 and CDR2: SGHKS and YYEKEE (reference sequence). The CDR3 sequence: CASTRGPEGDTQYF. The CDR3 bases are TGTGCCAGCACCCGAGGGCCTGAGGGAGATACGCAGTATTTT.

This clone was recorded only once. The V call is TRBV9, the J call TRBJ2-2, with 11 nucleotides matching TRBD2. V shed 2 bases and J 5 bases; nucleotides not matched to a gene: 5. There are 16 residues in the CDR3. CDR1 SGDLS and CDR2 YYNGEE come from the germline V gene. CDR3 residues: CASSVATSGVTGELFF. The CDR3 nucleotides are TGTGCCAGCAGCGTGGCGACTAGCGGGGTTACCGGGGAGCTGTTTTTT.

The chain combines TRBV28 with TRBJ2-7; 9 nucleotides match TRBD1. Germline values: CDR1 MDHEN, CDR2 SYDVKM. The CDR3 runs 15 residues. The J segment lost 3 bases and the V segment lost 6 bases, leaving 9 bases of the junction unmatched. This chain's CDR3 is CASSPPGTGLYEQYF. CDR3 in DNA: TGTGCCAGCAGCCCACCCGGGACAGGGCTCTACGAGCAGTACTTC.

This clone was recorded a few times. The chain is built from TRBV5-5 and TRBJ1-2, with 9 bases aligning to TRBD1. The germline V gene encodes CDR1 SGHKS and CDR2 YYEKEE (reference sequence). CDR3 length equals 12 residues. Unmatched junction bases numbered 4, after V lost 4 bases and J lost 9 bases. DNA of the CDR3: TGTGCCAGCAGCGGGACAGGGATTCGCTACACCTTC. Its protein is CASSGTGIRYTF.

V and J are TRBV28 and TRBJ1-2; D possibly corresponds to TRBD1 (5 bases). V was cut by 6 bases and J by 5 bases, with 10 bases left in between. CDR1 and CDR2 from the germline V gene are MDHEN and SYDVKM. The CDR3 has 12 residues. The CDR3 is CASRGGGYGYTF. CDR3 bases: TGTGCCAGCAGGGGGGGAGGGTATGGCTACACCTTC.

The count of this clone is one. The chain joins TRBV5-1 to TRBJ2-4, with 7 bases fitting TRBD1. CDR3 length equals 15 residues. The V gene's germline CDR1 is SGHRS and CDR2 YFSETQ. Unmatched junction bases numbered 12, after V lost 3 bases and J lost 9 bases. CDR3 residues: CASSSRQGSVVIQYF. The DNA for the CDR3 is TGCGCCAGCAGCTCCCGACAGGGTTCTGTGGTCATTCAGTACTTC.

J is TRBJ2-1 and V is TRBV5-1, with D perhaps TRBD1 (6 bases). Germline CDR1 reads SGHRS; CDR2 reads YFSETQ. The CDR3 has 17 residues. V lost 4 bases and J 10 bases, leaving 27 bases between the germline ends. For the CDR3, the DNA is TGCGCCAGCAGCGGCGGCACAGGGTACGACGTAAACACGGAGCAGTTCTTC. This encodes CASSGGTGYDVNTEQFF.

The chain has TRBV11-2 and TRBJ1-2; TRBD1 matches at 8 bases. CDR1 and CDR2 from the germline V gene are SGHAT and FQNNGV. The CDR3 has 13 amino acids. Trimming at V came to 5 bases and at J to 4 bases, leaving 3 bases not matched to a gene. CDR3 protein: CASSKDRGYGYTF. CDR3 DNA: TGTGCCAGCAGCAAAGACAGGGGCTATGGCTACACCTTC.

CDR3 region: CASSGGTSGLYEQYF. The CDR3 region has the DNA TGCGCCAGCAGCGGCGGGACTAGCGGCCTCTACGAGCAGTACTTC. This chain uses TRBV5-1 with TRBJ2-7; 11 bases match TRBD2. V was clipped by 4 bases and J by 3 bases; unmatched bases: 6. Germline CDR1 reads SGHRS; CDR2 reads YFSETQ. The CDR3 sequence is 15 residues long.

The rearrangement joins TRBV6-4 to TRBJ2-1, with D possibly TRBD2 on 5 matching bases. This CDR3 is built from 15 residues. Trimming removed 6 bases from V and 2 bases from J, with 14 bases in between. From germline, CDR1 is MRHNA and CDR2 SNTAGT. The DNA for the CDR3 is TGTGCCAGCAGCCAGAGGGAGACGCCCTACAATGAGCAGTTCTTC. It encodes CASSQRETPYNEQFF.

The chain links TRBV27 to TRBJ2-7, with 8 bases that match TRBD2. This CDR3 has 14 residues. V shed 6 bases, J shed 0 bases, and the junction held 4 bases outside the gene matches. Germline CDR1 is MNHEY and CDR2 is SMNVEV (reference sequence). The CDR3 DNA sequence: TGTGCCAGCAGAAAGCGGGGGTCCTCCTACGAGCAGTACTTC. Protein: CASRKRGSSYEQYF.

This clone was counted between two and nine times. This CDR3 reads CASSIAGRAFF. The CDR3 nucleotides read TGTGCCAGTAGTATTGCAGGCCGAGCTTTCTTT. The chain couples TRBV19 to TRBJ1-1; unclear D gene. The CDR3 consists of 11 residues. Germline CDR1 LNHDA, CDR2 SQIVND (reference sequence). The germline V and J ends were trimmed by 3 bases and 10 bases, with 9 bases remaining between them. Full variable domain (outside the CDR3, taken from reference TRBV19 and TRBJ1-1): DGGITQSPKYLFRKEGQNVTLSCEQNLNHDAMYWYRQDPGQGLRLIYYSQIVNDFQKGDIAEGYSVSREKKESFPLTVTSAQKNPTAFYLCASSIAGRAFFGQGTRLTVV.

For this clone: A junction end diverges from the germline sequence, so it may reflect a read error. The V gene is TRBV28, the J gene TRBJ2-5; 7 bases map to TRBD1. The V gene's germline CDR1 is MDHEN and CDR2 SYDVKM. This CDR3 region has 15 residues. CDR3 DNA: TGTACCAGCAGTTCCCCCCGGCAGGGGGTTGAGACCCAGTACTTC. Its protein is CTSSSPRQGVETQYF.

The chain links TRBV7-9 to TRBJ2-7; TRBD1 agrees at 8 bases. CDR1 and CDR2 from the germline V gene are SEHNR and FQNEAQ (reference sequence). J gave up 0 bases and V 5 bases, and 9 bases lay outside the gene matches. The CDR3 covers 16 residues. CDR3 in DNA: TGTGCCAGCAGCGGACGGACAGGGACAAGCTCCTACGAGCAGTACTTC. Translating gives CASSGRTGTSSYEQYF.

V usage is TRBV6-1 and J usage is TRBJ2-1; unclear D gene. The CDR3 is 15 residues long. From germline, CDR1 is MNHNS and CDR2 SASEGT. The V end was cut by 6 bases, the J end by 3 bases, with 15 bases between. The CDR3, as DNA: TGTGCCAGCAGCAGTAACCCTCAGAACTACAATGAGCAGTTCTTC. Amino acid sequence: CASSSNPQNYNEQFF.

V gene TRBV15 combines with J gene TRBJ2-7; 12 bases line up with TRBD1. Germline loops: CDR1 LNHNV, CDR2 YYDKDF (reference sequence). Trimming removed 5 bases from V and 4 bases from J; junction bases left unmatched: 9. The CDR3 loop spans 16 amino acids. The CDR3 is CATSGHGTGGIYEQYF. In DNA, the CDR3 is TGTGCCACCAGCGGCCATGGGACAGGGGGCATTTACGAGCAGTACTTC.

This clone has just a few counts. The chain links TRBV25-1 to TRBJ1-5; tentative D call: TRBD1 (6 bases). CDR3 length: 14 residues. Per germline, CDR1 MGHDK and CDR2 SYGVNS. Trimming took off 3 bases at V and 8 bases at J, with 14 bases between the two ends. The CDR3 sequence is CASSDEGGGEPQHF. CDR3 nucleotide sequence: TGTGCCAGCAGTGACGAAGGGGGGGGAGAGCCCCAGCATTTT.

The table lists this clone with a few counts. The chain employs TRBV27 and TRBJ1-5, with 9 nucleotides matching TRBD1. This CDR3 contains 16 residues. Germline V lookup: CDR1 MNHEY, CDR2 SMNVEV (reference sequence). J lost 1 base, V lost 8 bases, and 9 bases had no gene match. The CDR3 nucleotides read TGTGCCAGCCGATCGATACAGGGGGCCAGCAATCAGCCCCAGCATTTT. Protein: CASRSIQGASNQPQHF.

J is TRBJ1-1 and V is TRBV6-6; D gene uncertain. This CDR3 comprises 12 residues. Per the germline V gene, CDR1 is MNHNY and CDR2 is SVGAGI (reference sequence). Trimming took off 3 bases at V and 2 bases at J, with 4 bases between the two ends. CDR3 region: CASSYSNTEAFF. In nucleotides, the CDR3 is TGTGCCAGCAGTTATTCTAACACTGAAGCTTTCTTT.

The chain uses TRBV5-1 and TRBJ2-5; D is unresolved. The DNA end is more similar to TRBJ2-7, so the J call may be wrong. Per germline, CDR1 SGHRS and CDR2 YFSETQ. CDR3 size: 15 residues. The CDR3 reads CASSLGVPSSYEQYF. In nucleotides, the CDR3 is TGCGCCAGCAGCTTAGGAGTTCCCAGCTCCTACGAGCAGTACTTC.

The rearrangement links TRBV6-5 to TRBJ2-7; D gene uncertain. V gave up 7 bases and J gave up 3 bases, with 10 bases separating them. The CDR3 is 12 amino acids. Germline V gene lookup returns CDR1 MNHEY and CDR2 SVGAGI. The CDR3 sequence: CASTDDFYEQYF. The CDR3 nucleotides are TGTGCCAGCACCGACGACTTCTACGAGCAGTACTTC.

The rearrangement links TRBV2 to TRBJ2-5, with a tentative D call TRBD1 (6 bases). CDR3 length: 13 amino acids. The germline V gene has CDR1 SNHLY and CDR2 FYNNEI. The germline V and J ends were trimmed by 3 bases and 4 bases, with 9 bases remaining between them. CDR3 sequence (DNA): TGTGCCAGCAGTGACCTCAGGGGAGAGACCCAGTACTTC. This gives the protein CASSDLRGETQYF.

The chain employs TRBV5-1 and TRBJ2-6; possible D gene TRBD1, 6 bases. From germline, CDR1 is SGHRS and CDR2 YFSETQ. The CDR3 has 15 residues. V was shortened by 0 bases and J by 2 bases, with 6 bases between the two germline ends. The CDR3 region is CASSLAGAGANVLTF. Here the CDR3 DNA reads TGCGCCAGCAGCTTGGCAGGGGCTGGGGCCAACGTCCTGACTTTC.

This chain uses TRBV7-9 with TRBJ1-6; D perhaps matches TRBD1 (5 bases). V lost 4 bases and J 7 bases, leaving 20 bases between the germline ends. This CDR3 has 17 residues. Looked up from germline, CDR1 is SEHNR and CDR2 is FQNEAQ (reference sequence). CDR3 DNA: TGTGCCAGCAGCTCACCGGGGGAGTATCTAAAGAATTCACCCCTCCACTTT. Protein product: CASSSPGEYLKNSPLHF.

The genes are TRBV16 and TRBJ2-3; 9 bases align to TRBD2. Germline-derived CDR1 and CDR2 are KGHSY and FQNENV. The CDR3 has 16 amino acids. V shed 1 base, J shed 2 bases, and the junction held 4 bases outside the gene matches. Written as DNA, the CDR3 is TGTGCCAGCAGCCAATTGCCTAGCGGGACCACAGATACGCAGTATTTT. Translating it yields CASSQLPSGTTDTQYF. Full variable domain (remainder filled in from reference TRBV16 and TRBJ2-3): GEEVAQTPKHLVRGEGQKAKLYCAPIKGHSYVFWYQQVLKNEFKFLISFQNENVFDETGMPKERFSAKCLPNSPCSLEIQATKLEDSAVYFCASSQLPSGTTDTQYFGPGTRLTVL.

This clone occurred once. This sequence joins TRBV2 and TRBJ1-2, with D uncertain. V was clipped by 1 base and J by 0 bases, with 6 bases between them. CDR1 and CDR2 from the germline V gene are SNHLY and FYNNEI. This CDR3 has 14 residues. CDR3 region: CASSEGSSNYGYTF. The CDR3 DNA follows: TGTGCCAGCAGTGAAGGCAGTTCTAACTATGGCTACACCTTC.